What follows are 19 T cell receptor beta chains derived from one specimen sequenced in a study of T cells in women clearing cervical HPV infection. Sequencing used immunoSEQ multiplex PCR; TCRdb keeps in-frame clones, though not all of them. The repertoire table contains around 30,000 clones. The material sequenced was blood buffy coat. Receptor source: a woman aged 18 to 75 with a cervical HPV16 infection that either progressed to CIN3+ or cleared (not recorded which).

Points on this clone: The CDR3 end falls 3 residues outside the read, so it is completed with the germline J gene. The rearrangement joins TRBV30 to TRBJ2-1, with 14 bases identical to TRBD2. The CDR3 is 15 amino acids. Germline CDR1 reads GTSNPN; CDR2 reads SVGIG (reference sequence). Trimming removed 2 bases from V and 8 bases from J; junction bases left unmatched: 5. CDR3: CAWSPGTSGRYEQFF. The sequenced part of the CDR3 DNA is TGTGCCTGGAGTCCCGGGACTAGCGGGAGATATGAG.

Of note for this clone: The observed sequence ends 3 residues before the CDR3 terminus, with the missing tail filled in from the germline J gene. This chain links TRBV28 with TRBJ2-3; 9 nucleotides line up with TRBD1. The CDR3 covers 15 residues. From germline, CDR1 is MDHEN and CDR2 SYDVKM. The DNA read from the CDR3 is TGTGCCAGCAGTCCAACAGGGGGCCCCCCCAGGGCG. It translates to CASSPTGGPPRA. The entire CDR3 protein reads CASSPTGGPPRAQYF. The whole variable domain, remainder taken from reference TRBV28 and TRBJ2-3, is DVKVTQSSRYLVKRTGEKVFLECVQDMDHENMFWYRQDPGLGLRLIYFSYDVKMKEKGDIPEGYSVSREKKERFSLILESASTNQTSMYLCASSPTGGPPRAQYFGPGTRLTVL.

Note on this clone: The sequence runs out 3 residues before the end of the CDR3; the remainder is reconstructed from the germline J gene. The V call is TRBV7-2, the J call TRBJ2-3; TRBD1 is a possible D gene (5 bases). This CDR3 is 15 amino acids long. Germline V gene data show CDR1 as SGHTA and CDR2 as FQGNSA. The CDR3 bases that were read are TGTGCCAGCAGCTTCCAGGGTGGCGGCCAAGAGACG. Its protein is CASSFQGGGQET. The CDR3 in full is CASSFQGGGQETQYF.

As regards this clone: The CDR3 goes on 3 residues after the read ends, and that part is filled in from the germline J gene. The chain links TRBV20-1 to TRBJ2-3, with 8 bases aligning to TRBD2. The CDR3 loop spans 15 amino acids. Trimming removed 0 bases from V and 2 bases from J; junction bases left unmatched: 4. The germline V gene encodes CDR1 DFQATT and CDR2 SNEGSKA (reference sequence). The sequenced CDR3 bases are TGCAGTGCTAGAGATTCTAGCGGGCACACAGATACG. Protein: CSARDSSGHTDT. The entire CDR3 sequence reads CSARDSSGHTDTQYF.

Details on this clone: The read finishes 3 residues shy of the CDR3 end, and the germline J gene is used to complete it. The chain employs TRBV5-1 and TRBJ1-1; D gene uncertain. The CDR3 contains 12 residues. V was pared by 2 bases and J by 1 base, with 3 bases between. Per the germline V gene, CDR1 is SGHRS and CDR2 is YFSETQ. CDR3 amino acids: CASSFGNTEAFF. The sequenced CDR3 bases are TGCGCCAGCAGCTTCGGGAACACTGAA.

With regard to this clone: With the read ending 3 residues before the CDR3 end, the germline J gene is used to fill in that end. Other DNA sequences within the sample encode an identical CDR3. This chain connects TRBV10-3 to TRBJ2-7; weak D call: TRBD2 (7 bases). CDR3 length: 12 amino acids. The germline gives CDR1 ENHRY, CDR2 SYGVKD. V was pared by 6 bases and J by 4 bases, with 10 bases between. The CDR3 protein is CAISEGGYEQYF. The part of the CDR3 DNA that was read is TGTGCCATCAGCGAGGGGGGGTACGAG.

Note on this clone: The read finishes 3 residues shy of the CDR3 end, and the germline J gene is used to complete it. The genes are TRBV12-3 or TRBV12-4 and TRBJ2-7, with a tentative D call TRBD1 (6 bases). Between the trimmed V and J ends, which lost 3 bases and 2 bases, there was a span of 14 bases. The CDR3 consists of 15 residues. The DNA read from the CDR3 is TGTGCCAGCAGTTTTACAGGGCCGGGGCCCTACGAG. Translation gives CASSFTGPGPYE. The CDR3, in full, reads CASSFTGPGPYEQYF.

Concerning this clone: Mismatch with germline at one junction end may stem from a read error. The sequence runs out 3 residues before the end of the CDR3; the remainder is reconstructed from the germline J gene. This specimen includes other DNA sequences encoding the same CDR3. This sequence joins TRBV7-2 and TRBJ1-3; D gene ambiguous. The germline gives CDR1 SGHTA, CDR2 FQGNSA. This CDR3 is 14 amino acids long. CDR3 residues: CASSSGVSGNTIYF. CDR3 DNA (partial): TGTGCCAGCAGCTCCGGGGTTTCCGGAAACACG.

Worth noting for this clone: Sequencing ends 3 residues short of the CDR3 end; the germline J gene provides the rest. V is TRBV18 and J is TRBJ1-4; 8 bases line up with TRBD1. Trimming at V came to 6 bases and at J to 4 bases, leaving 4 bases not matched to a gene. Germline loops: CDR1 KGHSH, CDR2 LQKENI. CDR3 length equals 14 residues. The CDR3 bases that were read are TGTGCCAGCTCTCCGGGACAGGTTAATGAAAAA. This gives the protein CASSPGQVNEK. The complete CDR3 reads CASSPGQVNEKLFF.

Worth noting for this clone: From the germline J gene comes the end of the CDR3, since the read stops 3 residues before it. V is TRBV20-1 and J is TRBJ1-1; weak D call: TRBD1 (5 bases). Germline V CDR1 and CDR2: DFQATT, SNEGSKA (reference sequence). The germline V and J ends were trimmed by 6 bases and 6 bases, with 17 bases remaining between them. CDR3 length equals 13 residues. This CDR3 reads CSAPRGGAAEAFF. The covered CDR3 bases are TGCAGTGCCCCAAGGGGCGGGGCCGCTGAA.

Incomplete CDR3 DNA: TGTGCCAGTAGAAAACGTAGCGGGAGTTCCTACAATGAG. It specifies CASRKRSGSSYNE. The whole CDR3 region reads CASRKRSGSSYNEQFF. The chain is built from TRBV19 and TRBJ2-1; 9 bases are a match to TRBD2. The read terminates 3 residues before the CDR3 end, so the remaining end is supplied by the germline J gene. CDR3 length: 16 amino acids. CDR1 and CDR2 from the germline V gene are LNHDA and SQIVND (reference sequence). The V and J ends lost 6 bases and 1 base, in that order; junction bases with no gene match: 7.

A word on this clone: The read finishes 3 residues shy of the CDR3 end, and the germline J gene is used to complete it. The chain combines TRBV5-1 with TRBJ2-6, with a tentative D call TRBD2 (6 bases). This CDR3 is 17 amino acids long. Germline V lookup: CDR1 SGHRS, CDR2 YFSETQ. With 8 bases removed from V and 4 bases from J, the gap between germline ends came to 22 bases. CDR3 region: CASQTGGTGGGANVLTF. The part of the CDR3 DNA that was read is TGCGCCAGTCAGACCGGGGGTACCGGTGGAGGGGCCAACGTC.

With respect to this clone: The read terminates 3 residues before the CDR3 end, so the remaining end is supplied by the germline J gene. V is TRBV6-1 and J is TRBJ2-3, with 11 bases matching TRBD2. V shed 4 bases, J shed 0 bases, and the junction held 3 bases outside the gene matches. Germline V gene sequence: CDR1 MNHNS, CDR2 SASEGT. The CDR3 is 16 residues long. CDR3 sequence: CASSARLAGSTDTQYF. The CDR3 DNA, read in part, is TGTGCCAGCAGTGCTAGACTAGCGGGGAGCACAGATACG.

Details on this clone: The CDR3 is cut off 3 residues early in the read; its end comes from the germline J gene. This rearrangement joins TRBV2 to TRBJ2-3; tentative D call: TRBD1 (5 bases). Germline CDR1 SNHLY, CDR2 FYNNEI. Trimming stripped 0 bases from V and 4 bases from J, with 14 bases between. This CDR3 contains 16 residues. The part of the CDR3 DNA that was read is TGTGCCAGCAGTGAAGCGCTAGGGGCCTTCGCAGATACG. Its translation: CASSEALGAFADT. The CDR3, in full, reads CASSEALGAFADTQYF.

In the case of this clone: Sequencing ends 3 residues short of the CDR3 end; the germline J gene provides the rest. The rearrangement joins TRBV4-1 to TRBJ2-7; D not resolved. CDR1 and CDR2 (germline): MGHRA, YSYEKL. This CDR3 has 13 residues. The V and J ends lost 1 base and 1 base respectively, with 5 bases between them. The covered CDR3 bases are TGCGCCAGCAGCCAAGTGCTATCCTACGAG. This translates into CASSQVLSYE. Given in full, the CDR3 is CASSQVLSYEQYF.

With regard to this clone: Other DNA sequences in this specimen translate into the identical CDR3. CDR3 DNA, as far as it was read: TGTGCCAGTACACGAGGGGGCCATTCAGATACG. It is translated as CASTRGGHSDT. The CDR3, in full, reads CASTRGGHSDTQYF. The V gene is TRBV19, the J gene TRBJ2-3, with TRBD1 matching over 7 bases. The observed sequence ends 3 residues before the CDR3 terminus, with the missing tail filled in from the germline J gene. The V gene end was trimmed by 7 bases and the J gene end by 4 bases; junction bases not matched to a gene: 8. Looked up from germline, CDR1 is LNHDA and CDR2 is SQIVND (reference sequence). This CDR3 spans 14 amino acids.

Comment on this clone: The CDR3 end falls 3 residues outside the read, so it is completed with the germline J gene. The chain combines TRBV7-8 with TRBJ1-1; weak D call: TRBD1 (5 bases). The V gene's germline CDR1 is SGHVS and CDR2 FQNEAQ. The V and J ends lost 5 bases and 1 base respectively, with 8 bases between them. The CDR3 loop spans 13 amino acids. CDR3 amino acids: CASSRRGNTEAFF. The CDR3 bases that were read are TGTGCCAGCAGCCGAAGGGGGAACACTGAA.

As regards this clone: The CDR3 end lies 3 residues beyond the end of the read and is filled in from the germline J gene. J is TRBJ1-6 and V is TRBV20-1; no definite D call. This CDR3 contains 14 residues. Germline CDR1 reads DFQATT; CDR2 reads SNEGSKA (reference sequence). Trimming took off 5 bases at V and 0 bases at J, with 8 bases between the two ends. The DNA read from the CDR3 is TGCAGTGCTCTCAGTCGCTCCTATAATTCACCC. This translates into CSALSRSYNSP. The entire CDR3 protein is CSALSRSYNSPLHF.

Comment on this clone: The germline gene is not matched at one end of the junction; a read error may be the cause. The read stops 3 residues short of the end of the CDR3; the missing end is completed from the germline J gene. The chain couples TRBV23-1 to TRBJ2-3; 11 bases line up with TRBD1. TRBV23-1 is treated as an ORF (open reading frame) with a function not yet certain. CDR3 length: 16 amino acids. CDR3 DNA, as far as it was read: TGCGCCAGCAGTCAATCTTCGGACAGGGGGCCAGAGACG. It specifies CASSQSSDRGPET. The entire CDR3 protein is CASSQSSDRGPETQYF.